This TCR beta chain was observed in a study of blood T cell repertoires in COVID-19. Study at large: COVID-19 samples, acute and convalescent, were from the United States, Italy and Spain. The cDNA or gDNA used as material had been derived from T cells, B-cell-depleted T cells, or PBMCs.

This CDR3 comprises 13 residues. Germline values: CDR1 MDHEN, CDR2 SYDVKM. Trimming took 8 bases from V and 6 from J; bases not matched to a gene: 6. Measured with immunoSEQ multiplex PCR; TCRdb has only the in-frame clones, and not every one. The repertoire holds 60,000 to 85,000 clones, with 75% to 85% as singletons. The rearrangement joins TRBV28 to TRBJ2-7, with 11 bases that match TRBD2. The receptor's source is a man aged 65 to 85 who had recovered from COVID-19. Material: peripheral blood. This CDR3 reads CASHSGRASEQYF. CDR3 bases: TGTGCCAGCCATAGCGGGAGGGCCAGCGAGCAGTACTTC. The entire variable domain, with the rest obtained from reference TRBV28 and TRBJ2-7, is as follows: DVKVTQSSRYLVKRTGEKVFLECVQDMDHENMFWYRQDPGLGLRLIYFSYDVKMKEKGDIPEGYSVSREKKERFSLILESASTNQTSMYLCASHSGRASEQYFGPGTRLTVT.